This TCR beta chain appears in the sequencing data of a study of T cell responses to AZD1222 COVID-19 vaccine. General study results and limits: Two AZD1222 doses significantly raised spike-specific TCR breadth and depth over controls. Close to half of all spike-specific TCRs reportedly target regions of the variants that are unmutated.

This CDR3 has 13 amino acids. Trimming stripped 6 bases from V and 2 bases from J, with 8 bases between. Germline-derived CDR1 and CDR2 are SGDLS and YYNGEE. Of note for this clone: The antigen remains unidentified.

Clones were read by immunoSEQ multiplex PCR, and TCRdb kept only the in-frame ones, dropping some. Of around 95,000 clones in the sample, 92% are singletons; the top ten hold about 1.8%. The sequenced sample was peripheral blood, obtained on day 0 of AZD1222 vaccination. This sequence originates from an adult in good health. The chain couples TRBV9 to TRBJ2-2, with a possible D match to TRBD2 (5 bases). The CDR3 is CASNPGNTGELFF. The CDR3, as DNA: TGTGCCAGCAACCCGGGAAACACCGGGGAGCTGTTTTTT.